Below, 11 T cell receptor beta chains from the same sample are listed, as sequenced in a study of regulatory T cells in long-lasting Graves disease. As for time point: newly diagnosed GD, antithyroid drugs for less than 3 months. PBMCs provided the RNA from which the TCR library was made. According to the study, TCR beta libraries were built with iRepertoire HTBI primers and CDR3-region Arm-PCR. TCRdb recomputed calls from the multiplex PCR reads with MiXCR, one row per CDR3 protein. The table records fewer than 650,000 distinct CDR3 sequences, about 16% of them present only once. The same sample was also used in a study of T cells in Graves' hyperthyroidism and ophthalmopathy.

The source material was peripheral blood mononuclear cells (PBMCs), sampled at new diagnosis, from a patient treated with antithyroid drugs. Receptors were obtained from a man in his late teens or twenties with Graves disease.

This chain joins TRBV4-1 and TRBJ1-6; 8 nucleotides line up with TRBD1. Germline V gene data show CDR1 as MGHRA and CDR2 as YSYEKL. V lost 0 bases, J lost 1 base, and 2 bases stayed unmatched. The CDR3 loop spans 17 amino acids. The DNA of the CDR3 is TGCGCCAGCAGCCAAGAACAGGGGGTGTCCTATAATTCACCCCTCCACTTT. Encoded protein: CASSQEQGVSYNSPLHF.

The CDR3 loop reads CASSLAGTPSGNEQFF. In nucleotides, the CDR3 is TGTGCCAGCAGTTTGGCCGGGACACCGTCGGGCAATGAGCAGTTCTTC. V and J are TRBV27 and TRBJ2-1, with a tentative D call TRBD1 (6 bases). Germline V gene lookup returns CDR1 MNHEY and CDR2 SMNVEV (reference sequence). This CDR3 spans 16 amino acids. V dropped 3 bases and J dropped 6 bases, with 18 bases sitting between them.

The gene calls are TRBV25-1 and TRBJ1-1; D remains ambiguous. Germline V gene data show CDR1 as MGHDK and CDR2 as SYGVNS. The length of the CDR3 is 9 residues. Between the trimmed V and J ends, which lost 4 bases and 10 bases, there was a span of 4 bases. Here the CDR3 reads CASSVTAFF. CDR3 nucleotides: TGTGCCAGCAGTGTCACAGCTTTCTTT.

This clonotype was found a few times. The CDR3 sequence: CASSPKGLAAVEQYF. CDR3 nucleotide sequence: TGTGCCAGCAGCCCGAAGGGACTAGCGGCGGTCGAGCAGTACTTC. The chain links TRBV7-9 to TRBJ2-7, with TRBD2 identical over 11 bases. The germline V gene has CDR1 SEHNR and CDR2 FQNEAQ (reference sequence). The CDR3 has 15 residues. The ends lost 5 bases at V and 6 bases at J; junction bases unmatched: 9.

This clonotype was recorded a few times. The chain links TRBV30 to TRBJ1-2, with 9 bases aligning to TRBD1. Germline trimming cut 3 bases from V and 8 bases from J; bases unmatched to any gene: 7. The CDR3 is 13 amino acids. CDR1 and CDR2 from the germline V gene are GTSNPN and SVGIG (reference sequence). The DNA of the CDR3 is TGTGCCTGGAGCCACAACAGGGGGCAGGGCTACACCTTC. It yields the protein CAWSHNRGQGYTF.

This clonotype was counted only a few times. A much bigger clone sits one base away, suggesting this may be a read error. The V gene is TRBV11-2, the J gene TRBJ2-3; D not resolved. The better agreement between TRBJ1-5 and the DNA end casts doubt on the J call. Germline values: CDR1 SGHAT, CDR2 FQNNGV. The CDR3 spans 13 residues. The CDR3 region is CASSPPSRDTQHF. The CDR3 DNA is TGTGCCAGCAGCCCACCGTCCCGGGATACGCAGCATTTT.

Details on this clonotype: This could be a read error, since a much larger clone is one nucleotide away. The chain recombines TRBV25-1 with TRBJ2-1, with TRBD2 identical over 7 bases. Germline-derived CDR1 and CDR2 are MGHDK and SYGVNS. This CDR3 has 18 residues. Here the CDR3 reads CASSEQLAAGSSYDEQFF. As DNA, the CDR3 is TGTGCCAGCAGTGAACAGCTAGCGGCTGGGAGCTCCTACGATGAGCAGTTCTTC.

Concerning this clonotype itself: A read error may account for a junction end that differs from germline. The chain uses TRBV6-9 and TRBJ1-5; no reliable D call. Germline V CDR1 and CDR2: MNHGY, SVAAGI. The CDR3 loop spans 13 amino acids. The CDR3 DNA sequence: TGCGCCAGCAGTGACGGTTACAATCAGCCCCAGCATTTT. Translation: CASSDGYNQPQHF.

This clonotype was recorded at least ten times. The chain couples TRBV6-9 to TRBJ2-7; D is uncertain. V lost 3 bases and J lost 2, with 14 bases in between. CDR1 is MNHGY, CDR2 SVAAGI, per germline. This CDR3 is 15 amino acids long. The CDR3 loop reads CASSYSGRFTYEQYF. The DNA of the CDR3 is TGTGCCAGCAGTTACTCAGGCAGATTTACCTACGAGCAGTACTTC.

Worth noting for this clonotype: This may be a read error: a much more frequent sequence differs by one nucleotide. The chain links TRBV20-1 to TRBJ1-1, with 7 positions matching TRBD1. The CDR3 runs to 12 residues. Germline V gene data show CDR1 as DFQATT and CDR2 as SNEGSKA (reference sequence). The CDR3 coding sequence is TGCATTGCTCCCGACAGGGAGAGAGGGGCTTTCTTT. Amino acid sequence: CIAPDRERGAFF.

Details on this clonotype: A single base separates this from a much larger clone, so it may be a read error. The J gene is TRBJ2-7, the V gene TRBV12-3 or TRBV12-4; D might be TRBD2 (6 bases). CDR3 size: 14 residues. V was shortened by 6 bases and J by 2 bases, with 14 bases between the two germline ends. The CDR3 nucleotides read TGTGCCAGCAGCCTGAGCGGGTTGGCCTACGAGCAGTACTTC. It is translated as CASSLSGLAYEQYF.